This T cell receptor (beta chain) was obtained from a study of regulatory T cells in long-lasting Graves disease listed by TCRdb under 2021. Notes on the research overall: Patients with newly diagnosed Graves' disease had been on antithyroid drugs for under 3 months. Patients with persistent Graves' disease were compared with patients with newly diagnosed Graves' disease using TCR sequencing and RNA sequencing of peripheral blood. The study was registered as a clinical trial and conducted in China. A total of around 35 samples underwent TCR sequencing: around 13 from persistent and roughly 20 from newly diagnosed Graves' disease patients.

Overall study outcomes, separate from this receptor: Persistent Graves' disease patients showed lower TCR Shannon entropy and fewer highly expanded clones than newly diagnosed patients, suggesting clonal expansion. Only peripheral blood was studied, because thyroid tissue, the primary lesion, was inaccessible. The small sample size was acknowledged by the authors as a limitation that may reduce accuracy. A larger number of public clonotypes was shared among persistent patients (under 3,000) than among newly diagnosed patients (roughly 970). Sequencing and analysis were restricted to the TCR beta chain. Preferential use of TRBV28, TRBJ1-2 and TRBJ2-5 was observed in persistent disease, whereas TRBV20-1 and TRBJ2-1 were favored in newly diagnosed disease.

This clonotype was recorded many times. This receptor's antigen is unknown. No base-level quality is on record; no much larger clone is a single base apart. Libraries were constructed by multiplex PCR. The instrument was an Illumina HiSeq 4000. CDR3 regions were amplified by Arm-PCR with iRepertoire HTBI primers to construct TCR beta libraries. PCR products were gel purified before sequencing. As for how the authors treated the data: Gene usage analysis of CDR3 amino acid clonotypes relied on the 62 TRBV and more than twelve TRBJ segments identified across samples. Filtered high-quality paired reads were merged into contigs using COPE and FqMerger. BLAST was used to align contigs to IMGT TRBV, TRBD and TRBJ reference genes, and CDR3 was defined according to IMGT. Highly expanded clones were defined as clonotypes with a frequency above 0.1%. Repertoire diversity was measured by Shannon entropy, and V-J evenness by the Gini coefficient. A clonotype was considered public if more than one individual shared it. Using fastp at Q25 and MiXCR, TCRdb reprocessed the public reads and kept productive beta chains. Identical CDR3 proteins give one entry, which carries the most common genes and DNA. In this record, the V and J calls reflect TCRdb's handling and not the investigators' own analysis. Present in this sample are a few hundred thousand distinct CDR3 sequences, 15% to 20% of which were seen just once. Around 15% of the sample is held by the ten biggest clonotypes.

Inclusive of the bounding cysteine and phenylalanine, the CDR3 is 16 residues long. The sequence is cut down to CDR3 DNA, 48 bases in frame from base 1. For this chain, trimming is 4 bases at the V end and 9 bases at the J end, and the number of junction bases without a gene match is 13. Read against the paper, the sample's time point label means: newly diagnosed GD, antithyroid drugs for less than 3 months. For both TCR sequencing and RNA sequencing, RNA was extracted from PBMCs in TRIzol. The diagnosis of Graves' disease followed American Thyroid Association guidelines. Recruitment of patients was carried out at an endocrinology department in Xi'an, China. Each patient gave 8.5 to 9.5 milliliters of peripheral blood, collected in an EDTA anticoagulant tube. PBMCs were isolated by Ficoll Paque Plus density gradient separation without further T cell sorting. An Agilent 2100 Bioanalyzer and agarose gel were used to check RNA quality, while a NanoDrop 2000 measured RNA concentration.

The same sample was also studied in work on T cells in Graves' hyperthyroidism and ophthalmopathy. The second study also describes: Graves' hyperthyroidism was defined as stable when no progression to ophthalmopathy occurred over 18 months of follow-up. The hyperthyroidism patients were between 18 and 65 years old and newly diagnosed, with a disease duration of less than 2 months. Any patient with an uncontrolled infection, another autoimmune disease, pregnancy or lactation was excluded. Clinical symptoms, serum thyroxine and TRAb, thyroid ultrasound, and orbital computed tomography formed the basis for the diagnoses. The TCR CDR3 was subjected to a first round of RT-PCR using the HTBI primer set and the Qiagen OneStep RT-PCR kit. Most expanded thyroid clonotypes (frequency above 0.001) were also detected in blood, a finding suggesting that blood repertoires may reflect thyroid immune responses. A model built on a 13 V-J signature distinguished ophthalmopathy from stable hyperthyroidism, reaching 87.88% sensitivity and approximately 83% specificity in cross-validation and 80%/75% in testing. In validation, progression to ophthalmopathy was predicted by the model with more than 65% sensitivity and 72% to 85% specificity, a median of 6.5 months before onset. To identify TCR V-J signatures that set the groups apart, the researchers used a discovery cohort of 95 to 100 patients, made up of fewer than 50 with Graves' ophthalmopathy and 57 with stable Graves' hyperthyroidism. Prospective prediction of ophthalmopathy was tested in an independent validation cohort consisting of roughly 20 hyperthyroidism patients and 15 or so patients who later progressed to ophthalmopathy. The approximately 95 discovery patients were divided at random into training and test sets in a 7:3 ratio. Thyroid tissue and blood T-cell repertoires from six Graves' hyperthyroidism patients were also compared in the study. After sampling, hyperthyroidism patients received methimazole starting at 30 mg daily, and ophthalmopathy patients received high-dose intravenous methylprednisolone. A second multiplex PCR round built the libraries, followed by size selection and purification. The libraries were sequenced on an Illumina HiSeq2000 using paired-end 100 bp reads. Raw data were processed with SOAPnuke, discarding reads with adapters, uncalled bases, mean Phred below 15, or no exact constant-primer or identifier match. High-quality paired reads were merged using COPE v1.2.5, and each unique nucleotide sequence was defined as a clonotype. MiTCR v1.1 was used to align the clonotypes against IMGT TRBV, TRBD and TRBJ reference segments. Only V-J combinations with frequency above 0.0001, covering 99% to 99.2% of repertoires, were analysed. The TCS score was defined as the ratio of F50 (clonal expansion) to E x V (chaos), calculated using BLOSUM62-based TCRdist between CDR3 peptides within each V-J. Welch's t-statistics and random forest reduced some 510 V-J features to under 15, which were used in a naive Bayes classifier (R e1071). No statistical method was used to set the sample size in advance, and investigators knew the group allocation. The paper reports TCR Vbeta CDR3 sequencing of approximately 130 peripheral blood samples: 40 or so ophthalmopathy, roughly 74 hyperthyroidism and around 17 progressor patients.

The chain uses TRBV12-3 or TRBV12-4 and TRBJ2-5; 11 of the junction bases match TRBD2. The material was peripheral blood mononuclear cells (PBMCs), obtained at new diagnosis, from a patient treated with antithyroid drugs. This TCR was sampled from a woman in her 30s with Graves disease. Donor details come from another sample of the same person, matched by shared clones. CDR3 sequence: CASSSRLAGPWGAQYF. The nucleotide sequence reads TGTGCCAGCAGTTCCAGACTAGCGGGGCCTTGGGGGGCCCAGTACTTC.